Listed here are 5 T cell receptor beta chains from one sample, sequenced in a study of OX40 agonist ivuxolimab in advanced cancers. TCRdb's copy holds only in-frame clones and misses some; the assay was immunoSEQ multiplex PCR. The sample contains about 71,000 clones, about 81% of which appear only once. The sample here was CD4+ or CD8+ T cells sorted from blood, taken in a trial of the OX40 agonist ivuxolimab. The receptors here all came from an adult with an advanced solid tumor such as melanoma, head and neck, liver or kidney cancer.

The chain employs TRBV9 and TRBJ2-3, with 7 nucleotides matching TRBD2. CDR3 size: 14 residues. V was clipped by 0 bases and J by 7 bases; unmatched bases: 5. In germline, CDR1 is SGDLS, CDR2 YYNGEE. CDR3 nucleotides: TGTGCCAGCAGCGTAGCGCTAGCGGATAATACGCAGTATTTT. Its protein is CASSVALADNTQYF.

The J gene is TRBJ1-5, the V gene TRBV6-5, with a tentative D call TRBD1 (6 bases). Germline V gene lookup returns CDR1 MNHEY and CDR2 SVGAGI. The CDR3 is made up of 16 amino acids. V was cut by 2 bases and J by 0 bases, with 11 bases left in between. The CDR3 nucleotides read TGTGCCAGCAGTTACGGGGGGGGCAGTAGCAATCAGCCCCAGCATTTT. Translating it yields CASSYGGGSSNQPQHF.

This chain uses TRBV19 with TRBJ2-1; D remains unclear. This CDR3 is 15 amino acids long. In germline, CDR1 is LNHDA, CDR2 SQIVND (reference sequence). The germline V and J ends were trimmed by 7 bases and 0 bases, with 13 bases remaining between them. The CDR3 DNA reads as TGTGCCAGTACCCAGACGATAAGCTCCTACAATGAGCAGTTCTTC. This sequence encodes CASTQTISSYNEQFF.

A single count supports this clone. V and J are TRBV19 and TRBJ2-2, with TRBD1 matching over 7 bases. Per germline, CDR1 LNHDA and CDR2 SQIVND (reference sequence). Losses at the gene ends were 6 bases for V and 5 bases for J; bases not matched to a gene: 6. The CDR3 totals 14 residues. The CDR3 nucleotides read TGTGCCAGTAGAACGGGACAGCGAACCGGGGAGCTGTTTTTT. This encodes CASRTGQRTGELFF.

The rearrangement uses TRBV4-2 and TRBJ2-1; D tentatively fits TRBD1 or TRBD2 (5 bases each). From germline, CDR1 is LGHNA and CDR2 YNFKEQ. CDR3 length: 13 amino acids. The V end was cut by 0 bases, the J end by 9 bases, with 9 bases between. CDR3 sequence: CASSQDRESEQFF. The CDR3 DNA follows: TGTGCCAGCAGCCAAGACAGGGAGTCTGAGCAGTTCTTC.